What follows are 27 T cell receptor beta chains derived from one specimen sequenced in a study of T cell responses to AZD1222 COVID-19 vaccine. Using immunoSEQ multiplex PCR, the repertoire was profiled, and TCRdb retains in-frame clones only, with some absent. The sample records 150,000 or so clones, 70% to 90% being singletons. The specimen was peripheral blood, collected on day 0 of AZD1222 vaccination. The receptors come from an adult in good health.

V usage is TRBV6-5 and J usage is TRBJ2-5; the match to TRBD2 covers 7 bases. This CDR3 is 14 amino acids long. Germline V gene lookup returns CDR1 MNHEY and CDR2 SVGAGI. Trimming at V came to 1 base and at J to 2 bases, leaving 1 base not matched to a gene. CDR3 nucleotide sequence: TGTGCCAGCAGTTACTTGGGGGGGCAAGAGACCCAGTACTTC. Translating gives CASSYLGGQETQYF.

This clone was seen only once. The rearrangement links TRBV14 to TRBJ2-5, with 8 positions matching TRBD2. Losses at the gene ends were 5 bases for V and 5 bases for J; bases not matched to a gene: 13. Germline V CDR1 and CDR2: SGHDN, FVKESK. This CDR3 region has 16 residues. For the CDR3, the DNA is TGTGCCAGCAGCACCATTACCCGGGGGGGCGAGGAGACCCAGTACTTC. Protein sequence: CASSTITRGGEETQYF.

The V and J genes are TRBV6-6 and TRBJ2-2; D is ambiguous. This CDR3 has 15 amino acids. The germline gives CDR1 MNHNY, CDR2 SVGAGI (reference sequence). Trimming stripped 8 bases from V and 1 base from J, with 14 bases between. The CDR3: CASVPRWGNTGELFF. CDR3 nucleotides: TGTGCCAGCGTACCCCGGTGGGGGAACACCGGGGAGCTGTTTTTT.

This chain links TRBV7-9 with TRBJ2-2; TRBD1 aligns across 7 bases. After removal of 6 bases from V and 0 bases from J, the junction contained 1 base not matched to a gene. The CDR3 has 14 residues. CDR1 is SEHNR and CDR2 is FQNEAQ in the germline V gene (reference sequence). In nucleotides, the CDR3 is TGTGCCAGCAGGACAGGGTCGAACACCGGGGAGCTGTTTTTT. It encodes CASRTGSNTGELFF. The full variable domain, its missing parts supplied by reference TRBV7-9 and TRBJ2-2, is DTGVSQNPRHKITKRGQNVTFRCDPISEHNRLYWYRQTLGQGPEFLTYFQNEAQLEKSRLLSDRFSAERPKGSFSTLEIQRTEQGDSAMYLCASRTGSNTGELFFGEGSRLTVL.

The chain has TRBV29-1 and TRBJ2-3, with 12 bases that match TRBD2. The CDR3 extends over 16 amino acids. The junction had 9 bases not matched to a gene; V was cut back by 2 bases and J by 6 bases. The germline CDR1 and CDR2 sequences are SQVTM and ANQGSEA. The CDR3 protein is CSVEKLAGGLADTQYF. The CDR3 nucleotides read TGCAGCGTTGAAAAACTAGCGGGGGGCCTCGCGGATACGCAGTATTTT.

This chain connects TRBV7-6 to TRBJ1-6; maybe TRBD1 (5 bases). The V gene lost 5 bases and the J gene lost 0 bases, with 14 bases spanning the gap. The CDR3 totals 17 residues. Germline-derived CDR1 and CDR2 are SGHVS and FNYEAQ. This CDR3 reads CASSPTQASSYNSPLHF. The CDR3 region has the DNA TGTGCCAGCAGCCCGACACAGGCGAGCTCCTATAATTCACCCCTCCACTTT.

This chain links TRBV30 with TRBJ2-1, with 7 bases lining up with TRBD2. Germline CDR1 GTSNPN, CDR2 SVGIG (reference sequence). The J segment lost 9 bases and the V segment lost 1 base, leaving 0 bases of the junction unmatched. This CDR3 spans 11 amino acids. Here the CDR3 reads CAWSGEGEQFF. CDR3 bases: TGTGCCTGGAGTGGGGAGGGTGAGCAGTTCTTC.

The chain is built from TRBV3-1 (or the pseudogene TRBV3-2) and TRBJ2-3; D may be TRBD2 (6 bases). Trimming cost V 4 bases and J 2 bases, with 13 bases left between them. There are 15 residues in the CDR3. The germline V gene has CDR1 LGHDT and CDR2 YNNKEL (reference sequence). The DNA for the CDR3 is TGTGCCAGCAGCCGCCCGGGGGTTGACACAGATACGCAGTATTTT. It specifies CASSRPGVDTDTQYF.

The chain joins TRBV28 to TRBJ1-1, with 7 bases matching TRBD1. V gave up 6 bases and J gave up 3 bases; unmatched junction bases: 16. Germline V gene lookup returns CDR1 MDHEN and CDR2 SYDVKM. This CDR3 contains 17 residues. The CDR3 spells CASRRPGQPPVDTEAFF. DNA of the CDR3: TGTGCCAGCAGGAGGCCGGGACAGCCCCCCGTGGACACTGAAGCTTTCTTT.

The genes are TRBV5-5 and TRBJ1-3; maybe TRBD1 (5 bases). V lost 2 bases and J 4 bases, leaving 10 bases between the germline ends. Germline loops: CDR1 SGHKS, CDR2 YYEKEE (reference sequence). The CDR3 length is 14 residues. CDR3 nucleotide sequence: TGTGCCAGCAGCTTTGGGGGTGGAGGAAACACCATATATTTT. Amino acid sequence: CASSFGGGGNTIYF. Based on the CDR3 plus reference TRBV5-5 and TRBJ1-3, the full variable domain is DAGVTQSPTHLIKTRGQQVTLRCSPISGHKSVSWYQQVLGQGPQFIFQYYEKEERGRGNFPDRFSARQFPNYSSELNVNALLLGDSALYLCASSFGGGGNTIYFGEGSWLTVV.

This clone was observed a single time. The rearrangement joins TRBV28 to TRBJ2-1; tentatively, D is TRBD2 (7 bases). The CDR3 contains 15 residues. Germline-derived CDR1 and CDR2 are MDHEN and SYDVKM. V was shortened by 2 bases and J by 8 bases, with 16 bases between the two germline ends. CDR3 DNA sequence: TGTGCCAGCAGTTTAAGGGGGGGTTTTTCAGATGAGCAGTTCTTC. It is translated as CASSLRGGFSDEQFF.

This rearrangement joins TRBV13 to TRBJ1-2; 8 bases are a match to TRBD1. Per germline, CDR1 PRHDT and CDR2 FYEKMQ (reference sequence). The ends lost 5 bases at V and 5 bases at J; junction bases unmatched: 4. The CDR3 runs 13 residues. DNA of the CDR3: TGTGCCAGCAGCCCACAGGGGGAGTATGGCTACACCTTC. Translated, it gives CASSPQGEYGYTF.

The chain employs TRBV6-6 and TRBJ2-2; the D call may be TRBD1 or TRBD2 (6 bases each). The length of the CDR3 is 16 residues. Trimming stripped 3 bases from V and 2 bases from J, with 13 bases between. Germline V gene data show CDR1 as MNHNY and CDR2 as SVGAGI (reference sequence). The CDR3 bases are TGTGCCAGCAGTTATCTAAAGGGGGGCAACACCGGGGAGCTGTTTTTT. Translated, it gives CASSYLKGGNTGELFF.

The rearrangement joins TRBV25-1 to TRBJ1-3; D not certain. CDR1 and CDR2 from the germline V gene are MGHDK and SYGVNS. V was trimmed by 1 base and J by 0 bases, leaving 7 bases between them. The CDR3 has 15 residues. The DNA for the CDR3 is TGTGCCAGCAGTGAATTTGGCGTCTCTGGAAACACCATATATTTT. Protein sequence: CASSEFGVSGNTIYF.

The chain joins TRBV7-8 to TRBJ1-3; maybe TRBD1 (5 bases). With 3 bases removed from V and 3 bases from J, the gap between germline ends came to 12 bases. Germline V lookup: CDR1 SGHVS, CDR2 FQNEAQ. The CDR3 totals 15 residues. This chain's CDR3 is CASSFSGSGGNTIYF. CDR3 coding DNA: TGTGCCAGCAGCTTTTCAGGGAGTGGTGGAAACACCATATATTTT.

This sequence joins TRBV25-1 and TRBJ2-1, with TRBD2 matching 7 bases. J lost 6 bases, V lost 6 bases, and 11 bases had no gene match. Per germline, CDR1 MGHDK and CDR2 SYGVNS. This CDR3 is 15 amino acids long. The CDR3: CASRREGSGINEQFF. The CDR3 region has the DNA TGTGCCAGCAGGAGGGAGGGAAGCGGGATCAATGAGCAGTTCTTC.

The V gene is TRBV5-1, the J gene TRBJ1-5, with TRBD1 matching 8 bases. From germline, CDR1 is SGHRS and CDR2 YFSETQ. The junction had 7 bases not matched to a gene; V was cut back by 4 bases and J by 4 bases. The CDR3 is 15 amino acids. The CDR3 region has the DNA TGCGCCAGCAGCCCTGGGGGACAGGCAAATCAGCCCCAGCATTTT. Protein: CASSPGGQANQPQHF.

The chain links TRBV28 to TRBJ1-2; 9 bases are a match to TRBD1. The CDR3 length is 14 residues. The V and J ends lost 4 bases and 2 bases, in that order; junction bases with no gene match: 2. Germline V gene lookup returns CDR1 MDHEN and CDR2 SYDVKM. The CDR3 loop is CASSSGTGNYGYTF. The CDR3 DNA follows: TGTGCCAGCAGTTCGGGGACAGGGAACTATGGCTACACCTTC.

The V and J genes are TRBV27 and TRBJ1-2; D unresolved. The CDR3 is 15 amino acids. Trimming took off 0 bases at V and 8 bases at J, with 16 bases between the two ends. Looked up from germline, CDR1 is MNHEY and CDR2 is SMNVEV (reference sequence). The CDR3, as DNA: TGTGCCAGCAGTTTATCGGGCACGGCGACAATCGGCTACACCTTC. This encodes CASSLSGTATIGYTF.

V usage is TRBV5-4 and J usage is TRBJ2-7, with D tentatively TRBD1 or TRBD2 (5 bases each). The length of the CDR3 is 13 residues. Between the trimmed V and J ends, which lost 3 bases and 3 bases, there was a span of 10 bases. Germline CDR1 and CDR2: SGHNT and YYREEE (reference sequence). This CDR3 is CASSSGTNYEQYV. The CDR3, as DNA: TGTGCCAGCAGCTCTGGGACCAACTACGAGCAGTACGTC.

The chain has TRBV3-1 (or the pseudogene TRBV3-2) and TRBJ2-1; 12 bases map to TRBD2. CDR3 length: 14 residues. The germline CDR1 and CDR2 sequences are LGHDT and YNNKEL (reference sequence). V gave up 4 bases and J gave up 5 bases; unmatched junction bases: 0. CDR3 in amino acids: CASSRTSGNNEQFF. In nucleotides, the CDR3 is TGTGCCAGCAGCCGGACTAGCGGGAACAATGAGCAGTTCTTC.

The chain joins TRBV19 to TRBJ1-3, with 7 nucleotides matching TRBD1. The V and J ends lost 4 bases and 3 bases, in that order; junction bases with no gene match: 3. Germline-derived CDR1 and CDR2 are LNHDA and SQIVND (reference sequence). This CDR3 is built from 14 residues. The CDR3 DNA reads as TGTGCCAGTAGTACCGACAGGGTTGGAAACACCATATATTTT. Translation gives CASSTDRVGNTIYF.

V is TRBV2 and J is TRBJ1-5, with D maybe TRBD1 (5 bases). Per the germline V gene, CDR1 is SNHLY and CDR2 is FYNNEI. CDR3 size: 14 residues. V was trimmed by 3 bases and J by 3 bases, leaving 9 bases between them. CDR3 nucleotide sequence: TGTGCCAGCAGTGATCAAGGGGTCAATCAGCCCCAGCATTTT. Translating it yields CASSDQGVNQPQHF. The full variable domain, completed using reference TRBV2 and TRBJ1-5, is EPEVTQTPSHQVTQMGQEVILRCVPISNHLYFYWYRQILGQKVEFLVSFYNNEISEKSEIFDDQFSVERPDGSNFTLKIRSTKLEDSAMYFCASSDQGVNQPQHFGDGTRLSIL.

V is TRBV28 and J is TRBJ1-1; D may be TRBD1 (5 bases). Trimming stripped 5 bases from V and 10 bases from J, with 17 bases between. Germline CDR1 reads MDHEN; CDR2 reads SYDVKM. The CDR3 contains 13 residues. The CDR3 loop reads CASSPRPSRVAFF. CDR3 DNA sequence: TGTGCCAGCAGTCCGCGGCCCTCCAGGGTAGCTTTCTTT.

DNA of the CDR3: TGTGCCAGCAGCTTAGAGCAGGGGGGGCTCTACAATGAGCAGTTCTTC. This sequence encodes CASSLEQGGLYNEQFF. V usage is TRBV11-1 and J usage is TRBJ2-1; D tentatively fits TRBD1 or TRBD2 (7 bases each). The CDR3 spans 16 residues. CDR1 and CDR2 from the germline V gene are SGHAT and FQDESV (reference sequence). Trimming took 1 base from V and 3 from J, leaving 13 bases between them.

The CDR3 loop is CASSLVAGRGGEETQYF. DNA for the CDR3: TGTGCCAGCAGCTTAGTTGCCGGCAGGGGAGGGGAAGAGACCCAGTACTTC. The rearrangement links TRBV7-2 to TRBJ2-5; D may be TRBD2 (7 bases). This CDR3 contains 17 residues. Trimming pared 1 base from V and 3 bases from J, leaving 18 bases between. Germline assignment: CDR1 SGHTA and CDR2 FQGNSA.

The chain links TRBV19 to TRBJ1-6; D not resolved. Trimming pared 3 bases from V and 9 bases from J, leaving 12 bases between. This CDR3 spans 14 amino acids. Looked up from germline, CDR1 is LNHDA and CDR2 is SQIVND (reference sequence). CDR3 in amino acids: CASSMSWESSPLHF. Here the CDR3 DNA reads TGTGCCAGTAGTATGTCCTGGGAGTCTTCACCCCTCCACTTT.